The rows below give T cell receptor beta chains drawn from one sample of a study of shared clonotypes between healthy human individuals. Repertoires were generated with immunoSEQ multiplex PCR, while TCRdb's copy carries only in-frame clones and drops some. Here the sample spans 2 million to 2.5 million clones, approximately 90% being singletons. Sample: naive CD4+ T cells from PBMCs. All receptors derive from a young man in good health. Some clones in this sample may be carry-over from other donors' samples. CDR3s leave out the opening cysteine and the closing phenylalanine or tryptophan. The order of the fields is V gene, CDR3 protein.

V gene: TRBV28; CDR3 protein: ASSSPPRDPNEKLF
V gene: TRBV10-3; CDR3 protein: AISVAGAEGEQY
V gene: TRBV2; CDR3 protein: ASTQGLAGNNEQF
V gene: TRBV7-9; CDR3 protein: ASSLERPGFVSYEQY
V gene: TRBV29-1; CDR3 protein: SVAGQGREKLF
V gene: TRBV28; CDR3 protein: ASRDSTGDTEAF
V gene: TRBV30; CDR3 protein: AWSVGGAYEQY
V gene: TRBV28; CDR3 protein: ASSLWGGSSYNEQF
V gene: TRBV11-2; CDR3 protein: ASSLGFVWTEKNTGELF
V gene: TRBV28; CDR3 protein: ASSLTGEAYEQY
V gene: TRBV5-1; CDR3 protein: ASSLRQGVPYEQY
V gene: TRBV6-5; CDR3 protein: ASTRPDSPYGYT
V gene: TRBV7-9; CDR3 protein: ASSPGTSGRETQY
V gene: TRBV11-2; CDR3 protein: ASSLPPASEAF
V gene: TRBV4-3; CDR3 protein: ASSQDPQGRELF
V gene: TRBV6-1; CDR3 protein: ASRRPGGSGEKLF
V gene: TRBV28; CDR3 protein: ASSSTGVGTEAF
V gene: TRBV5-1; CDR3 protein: ASSPHGRGSNEKLF
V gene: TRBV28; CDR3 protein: ASNTGGGREKLF
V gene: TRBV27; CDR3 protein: ASMAFFATNEKLF
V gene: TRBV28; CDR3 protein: ASSLTVSSYEQY
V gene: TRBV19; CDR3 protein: ASSILGRGNTEAF
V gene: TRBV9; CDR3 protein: ASSVLGQGSNQPQH
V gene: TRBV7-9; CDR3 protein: ASSLSRGAVGDTQY
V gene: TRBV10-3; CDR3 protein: AISVFGAANTEAF
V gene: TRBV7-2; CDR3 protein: ASSRILAGAYEQY
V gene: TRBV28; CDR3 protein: ASSLGRTGKKETQY
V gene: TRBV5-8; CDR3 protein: ASGGGAQGLFYGYT
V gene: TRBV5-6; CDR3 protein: ASSSATKNYGYT
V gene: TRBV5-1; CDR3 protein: ASSAKTGTGETQY
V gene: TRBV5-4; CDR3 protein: ASSLAGPNEKLF